Presented here are 29 T cell receptor beta chains from one specimen sequenced in a study of cytomegalovirus exposure and HLA in healthy donors (dated by TCRdb to about 2017). Libraries were constructed by the immunoSEQ multiplex PCR assay. For the multiplex PCR, a mixture combining 60 forward primers for TCR Vbeta segments and 13 reverse primers for TCR Jbeta segments was used. TCRdb's version of the immuneACCESS table is confined to in-frame rearrangements and falls short of the full clone set. An unresolved V gene accounts for under half of the shortfall where checked; the remainder is of unknown origin. The sample contains 150,000 to 200,000 clones, more than 70% of them found a single time. The ten largest clones take up approximately 1.1% of the sample. The specimen sequenced was PBMCs. Receptors were obtained from a woman aged 40 to 55 in good health and CMV-seronegative.

The chain joins TRBV14 to TRBJ1-4; no firm D call. V was clipped by 7 bases and J by 7 bases, with 16 bases between them. The CDR3 extends over 14 amino acids. Germline-derived CDR1 and CDR2 are SGHDN and FVKESK. CDR3 protein: CASTDQVNGEKLFF. CDR3 coding DNA: TGTGCCAGCACCGATCAGGTGAACGGTGAAAAACTGTTTTTT.

This clone showed up just a few times. This chain links TRBV6-1 with TRBJ2-6, with unresolved D. The CDR3 has 15 amino acids. Germline lookup yields CDR1 MNHNS and CDR2 SASEGT. V lost 8 bases and J lost 0, with 11 bases in between. DNA of the CDR3: TGTGCCAGCGAGGAAGTTTACTCTGGGGCCAACGTCCTGACTTTC. Translated, it gives CASEEVYSGANVLTF.

The genes are TRBV19 and TRBJ1-1; possible D gene TRBD1, 6 bases. Germline V CDR1 and CDR2: LNHDA, SQIVND (reference sequence). CDR3 size: 15 residues. The V gene lost 3 bases and the J gene lost 4 bases, with 15 bases spanning the gap. The CDR3 sequence: CASSMGAGGVTEAFF. The DNA of the CDR3 is TGTGCCAGTAGTATGGGGGCGGGAGGGGTCACTGAAGCTTTCTTT.

The V call is TRBV7-2, the J call TRBJ2-5; D not resolved. CDR3 length equals 11 residues. Germline values: CDR1 SGHTA, CDR2 FQGNSA. V lost 2 bases to trimming and J lost 7 bases, with 5 bases between them. The CDR3: CASSLRGTQYF. CDR3 DNA sequence: TGTGCCAGCAGCTTAAGAGGGACCCAGTACTTC.

This CDR3 is CASSQDNGQTLYNEQFF. The CDR3 DNA reads as TGTGCCAGCAGCCAAGATAATGGGCAAACACTCTACAATGAGCAGTTCTTC. V is TRBV14 and J is TRBJ2-1; no firm D call. This CDR3 is 17 amino acids long. Trimming pared 0 bases from V and 3 bases from J, leaving 15 bases between. Germline CDR1 SGHDN, CDR2 FVKESK.

This clone was counted once. The V gene is TRBV5-1, the J gene TRBJ2-2, with D possibly TRBD1 on 5 matching bases. The CDR3 extends over 15 amino acids. Germline assignment: CDR1 SGHRS and CDR2 YFSETQ. V was trimmed by 3 bases and J by 1 base, leaving 10 bases between them. The CDR3 here is CASSSQALNTGELFF. The CDR3 DNA follows: TGCGCCAGCAGCTCACAGGCCTTGAACACCGGGGAGCTGTTTTTT.

V and J are TRBV19 and TRBJ1-1; D gene uncertain. The CDR3 has 16 amino acids. CDR1 is LNHDA, CDR2 SQIVND, per germline (reference sequence). V was trimmed by 5 bases and J by 0 bases, leaving 16 bases between them. CDR3 nucleotides: TGTGCCAGTAGTGGTGTGTGGTCAGATATGAACACTGAAGCTTTCTTT. Residues: CASSGVWSDMNTEAFF.

The CDR3 region is CASSLDRASGYTF. CDR3 nucleotide sequence: TGTGCCAGCAGCTTGGACAGGGCCAGCGGCTACACCTTC. V and J are TRBV11-2 and TRBJ1-2; 8 bases match TRBD1. Trimming took 3 bases from V and 8 from J; bases not matched to a gene: 5. The CDR3 extends over 13 amino acids. Germline V CDR1 and CDR2: SGHAT, FQNNGV.

This rearrangement joins TRBV5-1 to TRBJ2-5, with D possibly being TRBD2 (6 bases). The end of the DNA is better explained by TRBJ2-7, so the J call may be wrong. This CDR3 is 15 amino acids long. Germline CDR1 SGHRS, CDR2 YFSETQ. CDR3 region: CASRIAEYRVYEQYF. CDR3 bases: TGCGCCAGCAGAATAGCGGAATATAGGGTCTACGAGCAGTACTTC.

This clone came up once. This chain uses TRBV2 with TRBJ2-5, with D perhaps TRBD2 (5 bases). Trimming pared 4 bases from V and 2 bases from J, leaving 14 bases between. This CDR3 spans 15 amino acids. Germline lookup yields CDR1 SNHLY and CDR2 FYNNEI. The CDR3 is CASSGRRPEQETQYF. CDR3 DNA: TGTGCCAGCAGTGGTCGGAGGCCAGAACAAGAGACCCAGTACTTC.

This clone has just one count. V usage is TRBV30 and J usage is TRBJ2-7, with TRBD2 identical over 8 bases. Trimming cost V 2 bases and J 6 bases; bases outside gene matches: 18. Germline values: CDR1 GTSNPN, CDR2 SVGIG (reference sequence). The CDR3 contains 17 residues. This CDR3 reads CAWSPRGGARIHSEQYF. In DNA form, the CDR3 reads TGTGCCTGGAGTCCACGGGGGGGGGCGCGGATACACTCCGAGCAGTACTTC.

This chain joins TRBV5-6 and TRBJ1-3; TRBD1 aligns across 7 bases. The CDR3 sequence is 17 residues long. Trimming took 4 bases from V and 0 from J; bases not matched to a gene: 10. The V gene's germline CDR1 is SGHDT and CDR2 YYEEEE. The chain's CDR3 is CASSQLQGTVSGNTIYF. The CDR3 bases are TGTGCCAGCAGCCAACTTCAGGGGACAGTCTCTGGAAACACCATATATTTT.

The chain couples TRBV7-2 to TRBJ2-5; 9 nucleotides align to TRBD1. The CDR3 is 14 amino acids. From germline, CDR1 is SGHTA and CDR2 FQGNSA. Trimming took 5 bases from V and 4 from J; bases not matched to a gene: 5. CDR3: CASSPGQGGETQYF. The DNA for the CDR3 is TGTGCCAGCAGCCCGGGACAGGGAGGAGAGACCCAGTACTTC.

The chain carries TRBV7-9 and TRBJ2-5, with 9 bases fitting TRBD1. The CDR3 is 16 residues long. Per the germline V gene, CDR1 is SEHNR and CDR2 is FQNEAQ (reference sequence). V was clipped by 5 bases and J by 6 bases; unmatched bases: 13. Here the CDR3 DNA reads TGTGCCAGCAGCCCAGCCGGGACAGGGTTGGGAAAGACCCAGTACTTC. The encoded protein is CASSPAGTGLGKTQYF.

The rearrangement links TRBV27 to TRBJ1-1, with 11 bases matching TRBD1. V shed 5 bases, J shed 6 bases, and the junction held 5 bases outside the gene matches. This CDR3 region has 14 residues. Germline-derived CDR1 and CDR2 are MNHEY and SMNVEV (reference sequence). The CDR3 sequence is CASSPGTGGPEAFF. The CDR3 nucleotides are TGTGCCAGCAGTCCTGGGACAGGGGGTCCTGAAGCTTTCTTT.

This chain links TRBV9 with TRBJ2-1, with TRBD2 matching 7 bases. The V gene's germline CDR1 is SGDLS and CDR2 YYNGEE. The V segment lost 3 bases and the J segment 8 bases; nucleotides outside the gene matches: 5. The CDR3 loop spans 13 amino acids. The CDR3 DNA is TGTGCCAGCAGCGGCGGGGGAGGGGATGAGCAGTTCTTC. This codes for CASSGGGGDEQFF.

The V gene is TRBV9, the J gene TRBJ2-2; 7 bases map to TRBD2. Germline V gives CDR1 SGDLS, CDR2 YYNGEE. The CDR3 has 16 amino acids. The ends lost 7 bases at V and 0 bases at J; junction bases unmatched: 9. CDR3 residues: CASGGRLAPNTGELFF. CDR3 DNA: TGTGCCAGCGGCGGGAGACTAGCCCCGAACACCGGGGAGCTGTTTTTT.

A single count supports this clone. The sample carries other DNA sequences with the same CDR3. V gene TRBV4-3 combines with J gene TRBJ1-2; TRBD1 matches 7 bases. This CDR3 spans 15 amino acids. CDR1 is LGHNA, CDR2 YSLEER, per germline. The ends lost 0 bases at V and 1 base at J; junction bases unmatched: 2. In DNA, the CDR3 is TGCGCCAGCAGCCAAGACCCAGGGGGTAACTATGGCTACACCTTC. The encoded protein is CASSQDPGGNYGYTF.

The chain has TRBV19 and TRBJ2-7, with D possibly being TRBD2 (6 bases). The germline V gene has CDR1 LNHDA and CDR2 SQIVND (reference sequence). V lost 5 bases and J 0 bases, leaving 14 bases between the germline ends. The CDR3 contains 15 residues. The CDR3 sequence is CASSGLGTRSYEQYF. The CDR3 DNA reads TGTGCCAGTAGTGGCTTGGGGACTCGCTCCTACGAGCAGTACTTC. Full variable domain (rest looked up from reference TRBV19 and TRBJ2-7): DGGITQSPKYLFRKEGQNVTLSCEQNLNHDAMYWYRQDPGQGLRLIYYSQIVNDFQKGDIAEGYSVSREKKESFPLTVTSAQKNPTAFYLCASSGLGTRSYEQYFGPGTRLTVT.

The rearrangement links TRBV19 to TRBJ1-1; 9 nucleotides align to TRBD1. The length of the CDR3 is 17 residues. CDR1 and CDR2 from the germline V gene are LNHDA and SQIVND (reference sequence). Trimming cost V 1 base and J 4 bases; bases outside gene matches: 10. CDR3 DNA: TGTGCCAGTAGTATAGCACGGGACAGGGCTGCGGGCACTGAAGCTTTCTTT. Its translation: CASSIARDRAAGTEAFF. The whole variable domain, filled in from reference TRBV19 and TRBJ1-1, reads DGGITQSPKYLFRKEGQNVTLSCEQNLNHDAMYWYRQDPGQGLRLIYYSQIVNDFQKGDIAEGYSVSREKKESFPLTVTSAQKNPTAFYLCASSIARDRAAGTEAFFGQGTRLTVV.

This chain links TRBV30 with TRBJ1-1, with TRBD1 matching 7 bases. Unmatched junction bases numbered 0, after V lost 1 base and J lost 4 bases. The CDR3 has 12 residues. The germline gives CDR1 GTSNPN, CDR2 SVGIG (reference sequence). CDR3 bases: TGTGCCTGGAGTGGGACAGGCACTGAAGCTTTCTTT. Protein sequence: CAWSGTGTEAFF.

V is TRBV7-6 and J is TRBJ1-1, with D possibly matching TRBD1 (6 bases). The V gene's germline CDR1 is SGHVS and CDR2 FNYEAQ. V lost 4 bases, J lost 0 bases, and 15 bases lay in between. The CDR3 sequence is 16 residues long. The CDR3 loop is CASSSGPGQLNTEAFF. CDR3 sequence (DNA): TGTGCCAGCAGCTCCGGACCCGGACAGCTGAACACTGAAGCTTTCTTT.

A remark on this clone: This sample also contains other DNA sequences that code for the same CDR3. The chain uses TRBV5-6 and TRBJ2-3; the D gene is possibly TRBD1 (5 bases). The germline V gene encodes CDR1 SGHDT and CDR2 YYEEEE. V was trimmed by 2 bases and J by 3 bases, leaving 7 bases between them. This CDR3 comprises 13 residues. Written as DNA, the CDR3 is TGTGCCAGCAGCTTCCCAGGGACAGATACGCAGTATTTT. Amino acid sequence: CASSFPGTDTQYF.

V gene TRBV2 combines with J gene TRBJ1-1; D uncertain. This CDR3 has 10 residues. The ends were cut back, 8 bases at V and 11 bases at J, with 12 bases in the middle. The germline V gene encodes CDR1 SNHLY and CDR2 FYNNEI. CDR3 sequence: CASFSTWAFF. The CDR3 nucleotides read TGTGCCAGCTTTAGCACGTGGGCTTTCTTT.

This chain links TRBV4-2 with TRBJ1-2; no reliable D call. V was clipped by 0 bases and J by 0 bases, with 8 bases between them. The CDR3 runs 15 residues. CDR1 is LGHNA, CDR2 YNFKEQ, per germline. This chain's CDR3 is CASSQDLGANYGYTF. The CDR3 bases are TGTGCCAGCAGCCAAGATCTAGGAGCTAACTATGGCTACACCTTC.

The V call is TRBV7-6, the J call TRBJ2-1; TRBD1 aligns across 8 bases. The V gene's germline CDR1 is SGHVS and CDR2 FNYEAQ. V lost 1 base and J lost 8; bases outside the gene matches: 4. This CDR3 spans 14 amino acids. CDR3 loop: CASSLGAGGDEQFF. As DNA, the CDR3 is TGTGCCAGCAGCTTAGGGGCAGGGGGCGATGAGCAGTTCTTC.

This chain connects TRBV25-1 to TRBJ1-1; D is undetermined. CDR1 is MGHDK and CDR2 is SYGVNS in the germline V gene. The CDR3 length is 13 residues. The V and J ends lost 1 base and 7 bases respectively, with 10 bases between them. This CDR3 reads CASSEFLPSEAFF. In DNA form, the CDR3 reads TGTGCCAGCAGTGAATTTCTTCCGAGTGAAGCTTTCTTT.

The chain couples TRBV6-5 to TRBJ2-7; 9 positions agree with TRBD1. Losses at the gene ends were 6 bases for V and 6 bases for J; bases not matched to a gene: 9. CDR3 length: 14 residues. CDR1 and CDR2 from the germline V gene are MNHEY and SVGAGI. Here the CDR3 reads CASSPGTGFSEQYF. CDR3 bases: TGTGCCAGCAGCCCCGGGACAGGGTTCAGCGAGCAGTACTTC.

V gene TRBV19 combines with J gene TRBJ1-1; no definite D call. V lost 4 bases and J 5 bases, leaving 5 bases between the germline ends. The CDR3 is made up of 11 amino acids. In germline, CDR1 is LNHDA, CDR2 SQIVND (reference sequence). CDR3 sequence reads: CASSTRTEAFF. The CDR3 DNA reads TGTGCCAGTAGTACCCGGACTGAAGCTTTCTTT. Combining the CDR3 with reference TRBV19 and TRBJ1-1 gives the whole variable domain DGGITQSPKYLFRKEGQNVTLSCEQNLNHDAMYWYRQDPGQGLRLIYYSQIVNDFQKGDIAEGYSVSREKKESFPLTVTSAQKNPTAFYLCASSTRTEAFFGQGTRLTVV.